This passage covers 9 T cell receptor beta chains from one sample sequenced in a study of persistence of HIV-infected CD4 T cells. Overlapping HIV-1 Gag 15-mer peptides at 0.8 to 1 ug per peptide per mL were used. CD40L/CD69 double-negative CD45RO-high memory CD4+ T cells were collected. These receptors have no identified antigens. The libraries were made with immunoSEQ version 4 in survey mode. The repertoire was sequenced with immunoSEQ multiplex PCR; TCRdb's copy has only in-frame clones and lacks some. Altogether 50,000 to 65,000 clones are present, approximately 75% being singletons, with the ten largest covering approximately 1.7%. The sequences come from CD4+ T cells sorted from PBMCs after approximately 19-hour stimulation, collected from a patient who received antiretroviral therapy. The receptors derive from an adult man with HIV who was CMV-seropositive.

The sample holds one count of this clone. This rearrangement joins TRBV7-9 to TRBJ2-6, with D uncertain. CDR1 SEHNR and CDR2 FQNEAQ come from the germline V gene (reference sequence). V shed 2 bases and J shed 2 bases, with 7 bases lying between them. The CDR3 has 15 amino acids. The CDR3 protein is CASSLNAAGANVLTF. Written as DNA, the CDR3 is TGTGCCAGCAGCTTAAACGCGGCTGGGGCCAACGTCCTGACTTTC.

The rearrangement links TRBV28 to TRBJ2-6; D is perhaps TRBD2 (7 bases). Looked up from germline, CDR1 is MDHEN and CDR2 is SYDVKM. Trimming stripped 6 bases from V and 2 bases from J, with 14 bases between. This CDR3 has 16 residues. CDR3 residues: CASSLGGVTGANVLTF. CDR3 nucleotides: TGTGCCAGCAGCCTAGGGGGGGTTACTGGGGCCAACGTCCTGACTTTC.

The V gene is TRBV7-2, the J gene TRBJ1-3; no clear D gene. Germline CDR1 SGHTA, CDR2 FQGNSA. This CDR3 contains 15 residues. V lost 2 bases and J lost 7, with 15 bases in between. CDR3: CASSLSNSPGNTIYF. The CDR3 region has the DNA TGTGCCAGCAGCTTATCAAACAGTCCGGGGAACACCATATATTTT.

This clone was seen a single time. This rearrangement joins TRBV27 to TRBJ1-1; D ambiguous. The CDR3 is 16 residues long. V was cut by 5 bases and J by 5 bases, with 21 bases left in between. In germline, CDR1 is MNHEY, CDR2 SMNVEV (reference sequence). Here the CDR3 DNA reads TGTGCCAGCAGTCCCTACGGGTCCCCCCTGGGGACTGAAGCTTTCTTT. The encoded protein is CASSPYGSPLGTEAFF.

CDR3 loop: CASRAGVTDTQYF. The CDR3 DNA reads as TGTGCCAGCAGAGCAGGGGTCACAGATACGCAGTATTTT. The chain joins TRBV28 to TRBJ2-3; D is perhaps TRBD1 (6 bases). Trimming took 6 bases from V and 2 from J, leaving 9 bases between them. Germline CDR1 reads MDHEN; CDR2 reads SYDVKM. This CDR3 has 13 amino acids.

Comments on this clone: The identical CDR3 is also encoded by other nucleotide sequences in the sample. The chain combines TRBV28 with TRBJ1-3, with D possibly being TRBD1 (6 bases). The CDR3 length is 15 residues. V lost 3 bases to trimming and J lost 4 bases, with 13 bases between them. Per germline, CDR1 MDHEN and CDR2 SYDVKM. CDR3 sequence reads: CASSLGGQAGNTIYF. CDR3 nucleotides: TGTGCCAGCAGTTTGGGGGGGCAAGCCGGAAACACCATATATTTT.

The chain's CDR3 is CASRRTGQMNTEAFF. CDR3 sequence (DNA): TGTGCCAGCCGACGGACGGGACAGATGAACACTGAAGCTTTCTTT. The chain uses TRBV2 and TRBJ1-1, with 7 bases fitting TRBD1. Trimming took 8 bases from V and 0 from J; bases not matched to a gene: 9. The CDR3 totals 15 residues. The V gene's germline CDR1 is SNHLY and CDR2 FYNNEI.

V and J are TRBV6-1 and TRBJ1-6; TRBD1 matches at 7 bases. The CDR3 consists of 14 residues. Germline trimming cut 1 base from V and 10 bases from J; bases unmatched to any gene: 4. Looked up from germline, CDR1 is MNHNS and CDR2 is SASEGT. The CDR3 bases are TGTGCCAGCAGTGAAGACAGGGGATACTCACCCCTCCACTTT. This encodes CASSEDRGYSPLHF.

This chain uses TRBV9 with TRBJ2-2; 7 positions agree with TRBD1. This CDR3 is built from 17 residues. V was clipped by 0 bases and J by 6 bases; unmatched bases: 11. Germline loops: CDR1 SGDLS, CDR2 YYNGEE. The CDR3 is CASSVGFGTVKPGELFF. CDR3 DNA sequence: TGTGCCAGCAGCGTAGGGTTCGGGACAGTAAAGCCCGGGGAGCTGTTTTTT. The full variable domain, rest sourced from reference TRBV9 and TRBJ2-2, is DSGVTQTPKHLITATGQRVTLRCSPRSGDLSVYWYQQSLDQGLQFLIQYYNGEERAKGNILERFSAQQFPDLHSELNLSSLELGDSALYFCASSVGFGTVKPGELFFGEGSRLTVL.